Sequencing of this T cell receptor beta chain was carried out in a study of neurological immune-mediated disorders. Background on the study: Relapsing-remitting patients made up most of the roughly 34 multiple sclerosis patients, and secondary progressive patients made up 3.

With 10-nucleotide random UMIs included, cDNA was synthesized by 5'RACE. TCRdb passed the 5' RACE reads through MiXCR, listing each CDR3 protein once. Here the sample spans over 50,000 distinct CDR3 sequences, over 5% being singletons. The unsorted libraries had their origin in 2 million PBMCs stored at -80 C. This clonotype was seen ten or more times. As yet, its antigen is unknown. The study, taken as a whole, reports: CDR3 amino acid sequences found in expanded clones were never shared across subjects, suggesting private repertoires in all groups.

This receptor was taken from a human donor with multiple sclerosis. The donor label of this sample is uncertain. Sequenced sample: PBMCs.

CDR3 in DNA: TGTGCCAGCACCGGGGGGACCATGAGCACAGATACGCAGTATTTT. It codes for CASTGGTMSTDTQYF. The chain joins TRBV28 to TRBJ2-3; 7 positions match TRBD2. Germline loops: CDR1 MDHEN, CDR2 SYDVKM. J gave up 0 bases and V 7 bases, and 7 bases lay outside the gene matches. CDR3 length: 15 amino acids.